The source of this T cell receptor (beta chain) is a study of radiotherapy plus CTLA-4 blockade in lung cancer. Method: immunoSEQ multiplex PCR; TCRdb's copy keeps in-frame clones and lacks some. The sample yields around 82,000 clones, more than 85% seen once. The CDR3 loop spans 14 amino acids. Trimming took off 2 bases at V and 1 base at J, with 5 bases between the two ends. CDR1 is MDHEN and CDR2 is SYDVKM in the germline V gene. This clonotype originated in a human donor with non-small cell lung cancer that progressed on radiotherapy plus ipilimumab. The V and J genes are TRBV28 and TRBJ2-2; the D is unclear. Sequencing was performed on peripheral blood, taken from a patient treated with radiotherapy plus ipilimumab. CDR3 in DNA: TGTGCCAGCAGTTTAATGAGGAACACCGGGGAGCTGTTTTTT. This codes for CASSLMRNTGELFF.